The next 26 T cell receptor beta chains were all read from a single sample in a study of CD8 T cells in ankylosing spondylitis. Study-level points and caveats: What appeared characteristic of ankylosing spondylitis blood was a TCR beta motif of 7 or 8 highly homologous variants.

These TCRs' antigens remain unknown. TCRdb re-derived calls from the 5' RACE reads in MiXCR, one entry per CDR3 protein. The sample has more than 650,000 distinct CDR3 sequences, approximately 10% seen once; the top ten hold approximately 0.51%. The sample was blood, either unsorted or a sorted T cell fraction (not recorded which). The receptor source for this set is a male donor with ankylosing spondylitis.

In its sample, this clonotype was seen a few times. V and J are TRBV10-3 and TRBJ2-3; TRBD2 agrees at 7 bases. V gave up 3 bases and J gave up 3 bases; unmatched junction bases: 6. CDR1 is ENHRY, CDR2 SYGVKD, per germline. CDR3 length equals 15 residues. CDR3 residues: CAISEGRELTDTQYF. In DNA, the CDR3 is TGTGCCATCAGTGAAGGGCGGGAGCTGACAGATACGCAGTATTTT.

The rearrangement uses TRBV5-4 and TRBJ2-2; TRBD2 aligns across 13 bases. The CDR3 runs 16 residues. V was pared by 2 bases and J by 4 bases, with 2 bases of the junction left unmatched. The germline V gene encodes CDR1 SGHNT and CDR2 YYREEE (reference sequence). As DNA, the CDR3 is TGTGCCAGCAGCTTACTAGCGGGAGGGATCACCGGGGAGCTGTTTTTT. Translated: CASSLLAGGITGELFF.

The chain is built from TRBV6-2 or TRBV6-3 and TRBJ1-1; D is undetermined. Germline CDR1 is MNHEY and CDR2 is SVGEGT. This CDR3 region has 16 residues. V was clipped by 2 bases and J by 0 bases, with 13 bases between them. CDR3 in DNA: TGTGCCAGCAGTTACGGGCTCGGCAGATTGAACACTGAAGCTTTCTTT. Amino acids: CASSYGLGRLNTEAFF.

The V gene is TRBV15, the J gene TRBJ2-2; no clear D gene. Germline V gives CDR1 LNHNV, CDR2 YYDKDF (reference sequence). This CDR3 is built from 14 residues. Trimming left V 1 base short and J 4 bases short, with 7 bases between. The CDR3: CATSRGESTGELFF. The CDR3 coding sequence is TGTGCCACCAGCAGAGGTGAATCCACCGGGGAGCTGTTTTTT.

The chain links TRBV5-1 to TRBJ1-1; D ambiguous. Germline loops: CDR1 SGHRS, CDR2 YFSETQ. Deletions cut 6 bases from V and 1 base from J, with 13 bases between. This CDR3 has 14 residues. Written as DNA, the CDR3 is TGCGCCAGCACCCGAGACGGAAAGAACACTGAAGCTTTCTTT. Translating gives CASTRDGKNTEAFF.

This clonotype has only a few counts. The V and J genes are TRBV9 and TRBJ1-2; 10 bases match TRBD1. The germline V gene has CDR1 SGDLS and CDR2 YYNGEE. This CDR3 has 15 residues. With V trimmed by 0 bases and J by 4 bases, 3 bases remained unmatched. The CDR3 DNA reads TGTGCCAGCAGCGTAGAGGGACAGGGGACCTATGGCTACACCTTC. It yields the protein CASSVEGQGTYGYTF.

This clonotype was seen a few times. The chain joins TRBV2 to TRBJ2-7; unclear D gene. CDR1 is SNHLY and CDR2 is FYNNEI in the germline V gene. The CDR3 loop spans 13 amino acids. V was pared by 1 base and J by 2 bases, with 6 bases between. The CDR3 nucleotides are TGTGCCAGCAGTGAAGAAGTGACCTACGAGCAGTACTTC. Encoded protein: CASSEEVTYEQYF.

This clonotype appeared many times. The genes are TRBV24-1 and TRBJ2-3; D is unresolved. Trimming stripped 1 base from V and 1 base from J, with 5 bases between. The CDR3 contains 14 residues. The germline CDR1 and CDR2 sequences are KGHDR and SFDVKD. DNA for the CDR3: TGTGCCACCAGTGATTTCGTGGGCACAGATACGCAGTATTTT. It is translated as CATSDFVGTDTQYF.

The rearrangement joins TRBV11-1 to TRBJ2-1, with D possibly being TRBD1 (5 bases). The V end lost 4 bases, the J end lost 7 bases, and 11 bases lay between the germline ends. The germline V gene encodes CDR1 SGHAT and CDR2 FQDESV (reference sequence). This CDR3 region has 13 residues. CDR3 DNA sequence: TGTGCCAGCAGCTCAGGGTTTCTGAATGAGCAGTTCTTC. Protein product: CASSSGFLNEQFF. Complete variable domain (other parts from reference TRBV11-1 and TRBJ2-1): EAEVAQSPRYKITEKSQAVAFWCDPISGHATLYWYRQILGQGPELLVQFQDESVVDDSQLPKDRFSAERLKGVDSTLKIQPAELGDSAMYLCASSSGFLNEQFFGPGTRLTVL.

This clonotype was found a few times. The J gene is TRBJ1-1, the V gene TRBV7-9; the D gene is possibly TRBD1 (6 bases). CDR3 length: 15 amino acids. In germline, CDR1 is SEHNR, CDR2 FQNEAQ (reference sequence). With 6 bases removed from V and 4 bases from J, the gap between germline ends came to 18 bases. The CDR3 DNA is TGTGCCAGCAGTCCAGGCGTACTGGGGGCCACTGAAGCTTTCTTT. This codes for CASSPGVLGATEAFF.

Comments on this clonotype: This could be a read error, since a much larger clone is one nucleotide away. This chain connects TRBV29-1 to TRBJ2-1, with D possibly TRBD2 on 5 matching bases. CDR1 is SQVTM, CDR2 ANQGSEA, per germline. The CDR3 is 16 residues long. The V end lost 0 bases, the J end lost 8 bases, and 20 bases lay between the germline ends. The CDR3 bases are TGCAGCGTTGAAGATCGAGGGAAGGGTCGAGCCGATGAGCAGTTCTTC. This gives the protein CSVEDRGKGRADEQFF.

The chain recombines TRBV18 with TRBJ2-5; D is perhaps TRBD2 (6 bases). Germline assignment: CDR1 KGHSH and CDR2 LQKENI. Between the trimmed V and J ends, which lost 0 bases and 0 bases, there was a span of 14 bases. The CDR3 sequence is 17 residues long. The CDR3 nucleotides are TGTGCCAGCTCACCACCGGGAAGGGACTGGAACCAAGAGACCCAGTACTTC. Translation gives CASSPPGRDWNQETQYF.

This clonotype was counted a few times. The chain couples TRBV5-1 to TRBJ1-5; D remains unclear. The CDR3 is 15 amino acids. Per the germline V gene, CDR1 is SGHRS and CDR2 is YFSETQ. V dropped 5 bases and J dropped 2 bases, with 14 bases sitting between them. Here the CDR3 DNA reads TGCGCCAGCAGTTTGCTGGGCGTGGGCAATCAGCCCCAGCATTTT. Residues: CASSLLGVGNQPQHF.

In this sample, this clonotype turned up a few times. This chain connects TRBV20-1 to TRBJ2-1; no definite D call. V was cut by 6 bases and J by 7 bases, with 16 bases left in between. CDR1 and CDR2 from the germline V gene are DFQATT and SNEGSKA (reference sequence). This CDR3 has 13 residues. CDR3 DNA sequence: TGCAGTGCACCGCGGCAGGTTGGTAATGAGCAGTTCTTC. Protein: CSAPRQVGNEQFF.

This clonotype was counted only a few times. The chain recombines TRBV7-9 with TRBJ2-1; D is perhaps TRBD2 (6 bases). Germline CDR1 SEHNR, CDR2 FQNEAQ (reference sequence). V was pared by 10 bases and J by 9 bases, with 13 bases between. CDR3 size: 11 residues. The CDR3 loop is CATGDFTEQFF. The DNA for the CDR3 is TGTGCCACGGGGGACTTCACTGAGCAGTTCTTC.

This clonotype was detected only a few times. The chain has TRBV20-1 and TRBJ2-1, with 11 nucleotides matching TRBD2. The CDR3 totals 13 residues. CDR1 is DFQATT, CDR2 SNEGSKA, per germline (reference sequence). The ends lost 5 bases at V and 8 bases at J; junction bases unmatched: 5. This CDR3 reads CSAPTSGADEQFF. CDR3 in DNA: TGCAGTGCTCCGACTAGCGGGGCAGATGAGCAGTTCTTC.

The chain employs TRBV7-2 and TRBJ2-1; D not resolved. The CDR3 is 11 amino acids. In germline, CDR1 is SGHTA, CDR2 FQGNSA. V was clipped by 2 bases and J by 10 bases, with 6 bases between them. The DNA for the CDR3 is TGTGCCAGCAGCTTAAATGAGGAGCAGTTCTTC. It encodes CASSLNEEQFF. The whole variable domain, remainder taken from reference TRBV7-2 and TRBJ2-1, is GAGVSQSPSNKVTEKGKDVELRCDPISGHTALYWYRQSLGQGLEFLIYFQGNSAPDKSGLPSDRFSAERTGGSVSTLTIQRTQQEDSAVYLCASSLNEEQFFGPGTRLTVL.

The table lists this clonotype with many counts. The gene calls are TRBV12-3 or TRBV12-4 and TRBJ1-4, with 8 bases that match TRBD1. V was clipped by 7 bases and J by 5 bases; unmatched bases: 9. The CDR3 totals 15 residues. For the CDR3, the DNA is TGTGCCAGCACCATCACTACAGGGGGAAATGAAAAACTGTTTTTT. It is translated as CASTITTGGNEKLFF.

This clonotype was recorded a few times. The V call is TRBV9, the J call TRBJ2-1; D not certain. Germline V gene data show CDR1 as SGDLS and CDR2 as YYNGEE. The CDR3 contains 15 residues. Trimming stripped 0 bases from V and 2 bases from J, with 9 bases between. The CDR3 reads CASSVARTTYNEQFF. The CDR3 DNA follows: TGTGCCAGCAGCGTAGCACGGACCACCTACAATGAGCAGTTCTTC.

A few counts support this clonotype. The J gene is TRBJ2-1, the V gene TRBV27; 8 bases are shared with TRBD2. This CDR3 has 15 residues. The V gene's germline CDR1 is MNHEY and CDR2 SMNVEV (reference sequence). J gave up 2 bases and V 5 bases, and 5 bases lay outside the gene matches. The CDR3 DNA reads TGTGCCAGCAGTGCCGGGAGGGCCGCCTACAATGAGCAGTTCTTC. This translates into CASSAGRAAYNEQFF.

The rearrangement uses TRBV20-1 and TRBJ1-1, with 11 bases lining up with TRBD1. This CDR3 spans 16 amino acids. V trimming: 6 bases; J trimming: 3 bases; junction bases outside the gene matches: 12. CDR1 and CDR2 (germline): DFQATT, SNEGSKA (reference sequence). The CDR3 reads CSAPSWTGGRYTEAFF. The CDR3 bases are TGCAGTGCCCCGAGCTGGACAGGGGGCAGGTACACTGAAGCTTTCTTT.

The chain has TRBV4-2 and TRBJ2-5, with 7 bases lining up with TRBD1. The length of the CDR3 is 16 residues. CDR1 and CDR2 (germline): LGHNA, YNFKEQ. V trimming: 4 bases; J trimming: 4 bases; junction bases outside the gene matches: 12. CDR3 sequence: CASSREGQGVRETQYF. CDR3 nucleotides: TGTGCCAGCAGCCGAGAGGGCCAGGGGGTAAGAGAGACCCAGTACTTC.

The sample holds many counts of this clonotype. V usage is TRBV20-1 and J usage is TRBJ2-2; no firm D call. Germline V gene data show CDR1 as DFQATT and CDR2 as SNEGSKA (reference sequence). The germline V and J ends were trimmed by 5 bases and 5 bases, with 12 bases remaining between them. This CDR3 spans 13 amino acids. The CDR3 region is CSAPPARTGELFF. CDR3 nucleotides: TGCAGTGCTCCCCCCGCGCGGACCGGGGAGCTGTTTTTT.

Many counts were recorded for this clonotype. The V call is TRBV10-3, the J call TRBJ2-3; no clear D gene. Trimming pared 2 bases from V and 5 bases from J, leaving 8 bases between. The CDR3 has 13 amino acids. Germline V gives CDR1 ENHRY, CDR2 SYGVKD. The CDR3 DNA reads TGTGCCATCAGTGAGCCCCTTGGAGATACGCAGTATTTT. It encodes CAISEPLGDTQYF.

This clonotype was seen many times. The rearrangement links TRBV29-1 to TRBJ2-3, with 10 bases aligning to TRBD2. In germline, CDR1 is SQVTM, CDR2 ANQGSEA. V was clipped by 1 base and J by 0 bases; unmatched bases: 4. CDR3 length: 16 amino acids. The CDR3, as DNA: TGCAGCGTTGAAGGGCCTAGCGGGGGAAGCACAGATACGCAGTATTTT. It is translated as CSVEGPSGGSTDTQYF.

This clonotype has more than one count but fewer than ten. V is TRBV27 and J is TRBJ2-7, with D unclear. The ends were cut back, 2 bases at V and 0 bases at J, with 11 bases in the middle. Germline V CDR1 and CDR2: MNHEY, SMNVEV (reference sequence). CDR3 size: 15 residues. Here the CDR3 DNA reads TGTGCCAGCAGTTTACTGAGACCCAGCTCCTACGAGCAGTACTTC. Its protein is CASSLLRPSSYEQYF.